This T cell receptor (beta chain) was sequenced in a study of blood T cells in healthy people across ages. Study findings and constraints: Unsorted PBMC material precluded a definitive naive versus antigen-experienced comparison. Naive CD4+ cells and diversity were both higher in long-lived donors than in aged donors.

On this clonotype: Its specificity is not known.

A J-beta primer mix and a sample-barcoded 5' primer were used in a second PCR of roughly 6 to 12 cycles. Each single sample gave us at least 2.5 million CDR3-containing paired-end reads. One entry per CDR3 protein, called by TCRdb with MiXCR from the 5' RACE reads. The top ten hold 15% to 20% of the sample, which has under 1,000,000 distinct CDR3 sequences, about 46% seen once. The CDR3 sequence is 16 residues long. Germline trimming cut 7 bases from V and 0 bases from J; bases unmatched to any gene: 2. Germline V CDR1 and CDR2: SQVTM, ANQGSEA. The receptor comes from a man older than 75 in good health. The chain combines TRBV29-1 with TRBJ2-6, with 14 positions matching TRBD2. The sequenced sample was blood. The CDR3 DNA is TGCAGCGCCGGGACTAGCGGGGGCTCTGGGGCCAACGTCCTGACTTTC. Translation: CSAGTSGGSGANVLTF.